This is a list of T cell receptor beta chains from one sample in a study of CD8 T cells in ankylosing spondylitis. TCRdb re-derived calls from the 5' RACE reads in MiXCR, one entry per CDR3 protein. The table records fewer than 500,000 distinct CDR3 sequences, 25% to 30% of them present only once. Sequencing used blood, either unsorted or a sorted T cell fraction (not recorded which). These receptors were obtained from a male donor with ankylosing spondylitis. CDR3s include the opening cysteine and the closing phenylalanine or tryptophan. The D gene is left open where the match is weak. Part of the rows lack a size; the others show once, few, many or a class for expanded clones.

J gene: TRBJ1-6; D gene: .; clone size: few; V gene: TRBV20-1; CDR3 length: 13; CDR3 DNA: TGCAGTGCTAGAGGGCCGGCGAATTCACCCCTCCACTTT; CDR3 protein: CSARGPANSPLHF
J gene: TRBJ2-3; D gene: .; clone size: .; V gene: TRBV29-1; CDR3 length: 14; CDR3 DNA: TGCAGCGCTGGGGGCATCAAGGGCACAGATACGCAGTATTTT; CDR3 protein: CSAGGIKGTDTQYF
J gene: TRBJ1-4; D gene: .; clone size: .; V gene: TRBV11-2; CDR3 length: 17; CDR3 DNA: TGTGCCAGCAGCCCCAGCATTGGGCCAGGACTTAATGAAAAACTGTTTTTT; CDR3 protein: CASSPSIGPGLNEKLFF
J gene: TRBJ2-2; D gene: .; clone size: .; V gene: TRBV2; CDR3 length: 15; CDR3 DNA: TGTGCCAGCAGTGCCTTCGCGGTAAACACCGGGGAGCTGTTTTTT; CDR3 protein: CASSAFAVNTGELFF
J gene: TRBJ1-4; D gene: TRBD1; clone size: .; V gene: TRBV18; CDR3 length: 15; CDR3 DNA: TGTGCCAGCTCACCCTCGGGACAGAGGGGAGAAAAACTGTTTTTT; CDR3 protein: CASSPSGQRGEKLFF
J gene: TRBJ1-5; D gene: TRBD1; clone size: .; V gene: TRBV19; CDR3 length: 16; CDR3 DNA: TGTGCCAGTAGGACGGGACAGGGAATTCCGAATCAGCCCCAGCATTTT; CDR3 protein: CASRTGQGIPNQPQHF
J gene: TRBJ2-7; D gene: TRBD1; clone size: few; V gene: TRBV12-3/TRBV12-4; CDR3 length: 15; CDR3 DNA: TGTGCCAGCAGTTTAGTCGGACAGGGGCTCTACGAGCAGTACTTC; CDR3 protein: CASSLVGQGLYEQYF
J gene: TRBJ1-4; D gene: .; clone size: few; V gene: TRBV5-1; CDR3 length: 15; CDR3 DNA: TGCGCCAGCAGCTTGGAAGGGGTCCCCTATGAAAAACTGTTTTTT; CDR3 protein: CASSLEGVPYEKLFF
J gene: TRBJ1-3; D gene: .; clone size: .; V gene: TRBV19; CDR3 length: 16; CDR3 DNA: TGTGCCAGTAGTATAGTAAAGCGATCCTCTGGAAACACCATATATTTT; CDR3 protein: CASSIVKRSSGNTIYF
J gene: TRBJ2-1; D gene: .; clone size: few; V gene: TRBV7-9; CDR3 length: 14; CDR3 DNA: TGTGCCAGCAGCCGCGACGGGATGTCGAATGAGCAGTTCTTC; CDR3 protein: CASSRDGMSNEQFF
J gene: TRBJ2-5; D gene: .; clone size: .; V gene: TRBV6-6; CDR3 length: 13; CDR3 DNA: TGTGCCAGCAGTTATCGGGAAAGGGAGACCCAGTACTTC; CDR3 protein: CASSYRERETQYF
J gene: TRBJ1-5; D gene: TRBD1; clone size: .; V gene: TRBV3-1; CDR3 length: 15; CDR3 DNA: TGTGCCAGCAGTACGACACAGGGGGCCGGTCAGCCCCAGCATTTT; CDR3 protein: CASSTTQGAGQPQHF
J gene: TRBJ2-5; D gene: TRBD2; clone size: .; V gene: TRBV7-9; CDR3 length: 15; CDR3 DNA: TGTGCCAGCAGCCCCTGGGGACGGGAGGAGGAGACCCAGTACTTC; CDR3 protein: CASSPWGREEETQYF
J gene: TRBJ2-1; D gene: .; clone size: .; V gene: TRBV7-9; CDR3 length: 15; CDR3 DNA: TGTGCCAGCAGCTTGGACTGGGTCCGGAGGAATGAGCAGTTCTTC; CDR3 protein: CASSLDWVRRNEQFF
J gene: TRBJ2-7; D gene: .; clone size: .; V gene: TRBV2; CDR3 length: 12; CDR3 DNA: TGTGCCAGCAGCGCCCTCTCCTACGAGCAGTACTTC; CDR3 protein: CASSALSYEQYF
J gene: TRBJ2-3; D gene: TRBD2; clone size: .; V gene: TRBV29-1; CDR3 length: 15; CDR3 DNA: TGCAGCGTTGGCTCGGGAGGACCCAACACAGATACGCAGTATTTT; CDR3 protein: CSVGSGGPNTDTQYF
J gene: TRBJ2-1; D gene: TRBD2; clone size: .; V gene: TRBV7-2; CDR3 length: 15; CDR3 DNA: TGTGCCAGCAGCAATCGGGAGGACCCCTACAATGAGCAGTTCTTC; CDR3 protein: CASSNREDPYNEQFF
J gene: TRBJ2-7; D gene: .; clone size: few; V gene: TRBV20-1; CDR3 length: 14; CDR3 DNA: TGCAGTGCTGACGGCTTTTCGGGGTCCTACGAGCAGTACTTC; CDR3 protein: CSADGFSGSYEQYF
J gene: TRBJ2-2; D gene: .; clone size: .; V gene: TRBV6-1; CDR3 length: 13; CDR3 DNA: TGTGCCATCCGCTCCAGTTACACCGGGGAGCTGTTTTTT; CDR3 protein: CAIRSSYTGELFF
J gene: TRBJ2-2; D gene: TRBD2; clone size: .; V gene: TRBV2; CDR3 length: 15; CDR3 DNA: TGTGCCAGCAGCGCGGGACTAGCGGGAGGCGGGGAGCTGTTTTTT; CDR3 protein: CASSAGLAGGGELFF
J gene: TRBJ1-2; D gene: .; clone size: few; V gene: TRBV7-2; CDR3 length: 13; CDR3 DNA: TGTGCCAGCAACACGGGGGGGGCGAGAGGCTACACCTTC; CDR3 protein: CASNTGGARGYTF
J gene: TRBJ2-2; D gene: TRBD1; clone size: .; V gene: TRBV27; CDR3 length: 15; CDR3 DNA: TGTGCCAGCAGTCGTGACAGGGGGCTAACCGGGGAGCTGTTTTTT; CDR3 protein: CASSRDRGLTGELFF
J gene: TRBJ2-5; D gene: .; clone size: .; V gene: TRBV27; CDR3 length: 13; CDR3 DNA: TGTGCCAGCCGGAGGACGGCGGGGCAGACCCAGTACTTC; CDR3 protein: CASRRTAGQTQYF
J gene: TRBJ2-1; D gene: TRBD1; clone size: .; V gene: TRBV24-1; CDR3 length: 16; CDR3 DNA: TGTGCCACCAGTGACCATGACAGGGGAGACTACAATGAGCAGTTCTTC; CDR3 protein: CATSDHDRGDYNEQFF
J gene: TRBJ2-3; D gene: TRBD2; clone size: .; V gene: TRBV25-1; CDR3 length: 16; CDR3 DNA: TGTGCCAGCAGTGACCATCTCGGGAGGGACGTGGATACGCAGTATTTT; CDR3 protein: CASSDHLGRDVDTQYF
J gene: TRBJ2-1; D gene: .; clone size: .; V gene: TRBV29-1; CDR3 length: 12; CDR3 DNA: TGCAGCGGGTCGGACGGAGACAATGAGCAGTTCTTC; CDR3 protein: CSGSDGDNEQFF
J gene: TRBJ2-1; D gene: TRBD2; clone size: .; V gene: TRBV7-9; CDR3 length: 15; CDR3 DNA: TGTGCCAGCAGCTATAGCGGGGGGCTATACAATGAGCAGTTCTTC; CDR3 protein: CASSYSGGLYNEQFF